Detailed here is one T cell receptor beta chain. This entry comes from a study of control samples from healthy donors and cancer patients. The CDR3 length is 17 residues. The V gene's germline CDR1 is MNHEY and CDR2 SMNVEV (reference sequence). The ends lost 5 bases at V and 5 bases at J; junction bases unmatched: 11. Produced via immunoSEQ multiplex PCR; TCRdb's table is partial and in-frame only. The record lists approximately 190,000 clones, of which the ten most abundant hold roughly 2%. This sequence joins TRBV27 and TRBJ2-1; 11 bases are a match to TRBD1. This TCR was recovered from a woman younger than 45 in good health. The sequenced sample was blood. CDR3 DNA sequence: TGTGCCAGCAGTCTTTGGGGTGGACAGGGGGCTCACAATGAGCAGTTCTTC. This codes for CASSLWGGQGAHNEQFF.